The following is a T cell receptor (beta chain) sequence with its context. This entry is derived from a study of CD8+ T cells in alopecia areata. Extracted from the samples, RNA was reverse transcribed into cDNA to serve as the sequencing template. Assay: immunoSEQ multiplex PCR; the TCRdb copy retains only in-frame clones and omits some. The table includes about 200,000 clones, 50% to 65% detected once. The clonotype was recovered from a human donor with alopecia areata. Sequenced here: CD4+ T cells sorted from blood, sampled at week 0.

The CDR3 DNA reads as TGTGCCAGCTCACCAGGGGTTAACTATGGCTACACCTTC. It specifies CASSPGVNYGYTF. The chain carries TRBV18 and TRBJ1-2; D not certain. The CDR3 has 13 residues. The V gene lost 2 bases and the J gene lost 1 base, with 5 bases spanning the gap. Per germline, CDR1 KGHSH and CDR2 LQKENI.